This is a list of T cell receptor beta chains from one sample in a study of blood T cell repertoires in COVID-19. The protocol was immunoSEQ multiplex PCR, while the TCRdb copy is restricted to in-frame clones and leaves out a portion. The table records 200,000 or so clones, 85% to 90% of them present only once. Sequenced sample: peripheral blood. Source of these receptors: a man in his fifties or sixties with acute or convalescent COVID-19. The CDR3 runs from the conserved cysteine through the conserved F or W. Fields, in order: D gene, J gene, clone size, V gene, CDR3 protein, CDR3 DNA. D genes are given only for firm matches. Where a row states a size, it is once, few, many or the class of an expanded clone; other rows omit it.

D gene: TRBD1; J gene: TRBJ2-2; clone size: once; V gene: TRBV3-1/TRBV3-2; CDR3 protein: CASSPRGLGELFF; CDR3 DNA: TGTGCCAGCAGCCCCAGGGGGCTCGGGGAGCTGTTTTTT
D gene: NA; J gene: TRBJ1-5; clone size: once; V gene: TRBV6-6; CDR3 protein: CASIGQSSGNQPQHF; CDR3 DNA: TGTGCCAGCATAGGACAGTCCTCAGGCAATCAGCCCCAGCATTTT
D gene: NA; J gene: TRBJ1-4; clone size: NA; V gene: TRBV19; CDR3 protein: CASTSTWADTATNEKLFF; CDR3 DNA: TGTGCCAGCACATCTACCTGGGCCGACACAGCAACTAATGAAAAACTGTTTTTT
D gene: NA; J gene: TRBJ1-2; clone size: NA; V gene: TRBV5-6; CDR3 protein: CASSFRQGDYGYTF; CDR3 DNA: TGTGCCAGCAGCTTTCGCCAGGGTGACTATGGCTACACCTTC
D gene: NA; J gene: TRBJ2-5; clone size: once; V gene: TRBV5-1; CDR3 protein: CASSLGRRGEETQYF; CDR3 DNA: TGCGCCAGCAGCTTGGGGCGCAGGGGGGAAGAGACCCAGTACTTC
D gene: NA; J gene: TRBJ1-2; clone size: NA; V gene: TRBV5-6; CDR3 protein: CASSLTSGYTF; CDR3 DNA: TGTGCCAGCAGCTTGACTTCCGGCTACACCTTC
D gene: NA; J gene: TRBJ2-3; clone size: NA; V gene: TRBV9; CDR3 protein: CASRRTSTDTQYF; CDR3 DNA: TGTGCCAGCAGGCGCACTAGCACAGATACGCAGTATTTT
D gene: TRBD1; J gene: TRBJ1-6; clone size: NA; V gene: TRBV13; CDR3 protein: CASSSGTANQHNSPLHF; CDR3 DNA: TGTGCCAGCAGCTCTGGGACAGCTAACCAGCATAATTCACCCCTCCACTTT
D gene: TRBD1; J gene: TRBJ2-3; clone size: NA; V gene: TRBV6-6; CDR3 protein: CASSYGTGSTDTQYF; CDR3 DNA: TGTGCCAGCAGTTATGGGACAGGAAGCACAGATACGCAGTATTTT
D gene: NA; J gene: TRBJ2-5; clone size: NA; V gene: TRBV6-6; CDR3 protein: CASSYWDTQETQYF; CDR3 DNA: TGTGCCAGCAGTTACTGGGACACCCAAGAGACCCAGTACTTC
D gene: NA; J gene: TRBJ1-3; clone size: NA; V gene: TRBV18; CDR3 protein: CASSQERGSGNTIYF; CDR3 DNA: TGTGCCAGCTCACAGGAGCGAGGTTCTGGAAACACCATATATTTT
D gene: NA; J gene: TRBJ1-1; clone size: NA; V gene: TRBV10-1; CDR3 protein: CASSESRGGAIEAFF; CDR3 DNA: TGCGCCAGCAGTGAGTCGAGGGGGGGCGCAATTGAAGCTTTCTTT
D gene: TRBD1; J gene: TRBJ1-5; clone size: NA; V gene: TRBV5-8; CDR3 protein: CASSPGTGLLSNQPQHF; CDR3 DNA: TGTGCCAGCAGCCCCGGGACAGGGCTTTTGAGCAATCAGCCCCAGCATTTT
D gene: TRBD1; J gene: TRBJ1-1; clone size: NA; V gene: TRBV18; CDR3 protein: CASSPDNRGRPTEAFF; CDR3 DNA: TGTGCCAGCTCACCAGATAACAGGGGGCGTCCCACTGAAGCTTTCTTT
D gene: TRBD1; J gene: TRBJ1-2; clone size: NA; V gene: TRBV11-3; CDR3 protein: CASSLEGWSRQGALSPLMGGYTF; CDR3 DNA: TGTGCCAGCAGCTTAGAAGGGTGGTCCCGGCAGGGGGCGTTATCCCCCCTCATGGGTGGCTACACCTTC
D gene: TRBD1; J gene: TRBJ1-2; clone size: once; V gene: TRBV6-1; CDR3 protein: CASKTGTESYGYTF; CDR3 DNA: TGTGCCAGCAAAACCGGGACAGAGAGCTATGGCTACACCTTC
D gene: NA; J gene: TRBJ1-4; clone size: NA; V gene: TRBV18; CDR3 protein: CASSPRQLAHEKLFF; CDR3 DNA: TGTGCCAGCTCACCCCGACAGCTGGCCCATGAAAAACTGTTTTTT
D gene: NA; J gene: TRBJ1-3; clone size: NA; V gene: TRBV7-9; CDR3 protein: CASSLGGSGNTIYF; CDR3 DNA: TGTGCCAGCAGTCTAGGGGGCTCTGGAAACACCATATATTTT
D gene: NA; J gene: TRBJ1-4; clone size: NA; V gene: TRBV28; CDR3 protein: CSSRDSATNEKLFF; CDR3 DNA: TGTTCCAGCAGAGACAGTGCAACTAATGAAAAACTGTTTTTT
D gene: NA; J gene: TRBJ1-6; clone size: NA; V gene: TRBV7-2; CDR3 protein: CASSQTPGAYNSPLHF; CDR3 DNA: TGTGCCAGCAGTCAAACTCCGGGGGCCTATAATTCACCCCTCCACTTT
D gene: TRBD2; J gene: TRBJ2-7; clone size: NA; V gene: TRBV14; CDR3 protein: CASSTLSGGGRYEQYF; CDR3 DNA: TGTGCCAGCAGCACCCTGTCGGGGGGGGGCAGGTACGAGCAGTACTTC
D gene: NA; J gene: TRBJ1-5; clone size: NA; V gene: TRBV4-1; CDR3 protein: CASSHAGALNQPQHF; CDR3 DNA: TGCGCCAGCAGCCACGCAGGGGCCCTAAATCAGCCCCAGCATTTT
D gene: NA; J gene: TRBJ2-3; clone size: NA; V gene: TRBV21-1; CDR3 protein: CASSALLGEGGTDTQYF; CDR3 DNA: TGTGCCAGCAGCGCCCTGTTGGGGGAGGGAGGGACAGATACGCAGTATTTT
D gene: NA; J gene: TRBJ1-3; clone size: NA; V gene: TRBV19; CDR3 protein: CASTYRANGNTIYF; CDR3 DNA: TGTGCCAGTACCTACAGGGCTAATGGAAACACCATATATTTT
D gene: NA; J gene: TRBJ1-2; clone size: NA; V gene: TRBV12-3/TRBV12-4; CDR3 protein: CASSFLQGYGYTF; CDR3 DNA: TGTGCCAGCAGTTTCCTCCAGGGGTATGGCTACACCTTC
D gene: NA; J gene: TRBJ1-2; clone size: NA; V gene: TRBV29-1; CDR3 protein: CSVEFAGTYGYTF; CDR3 DNA: TGCAGCGTTGAATTTGCGGGGACCTATGGCTACACCTTC
D gene: NA; J gene: TRBJ1-1; clone size: NA; V gene: TRBV18; CDR3 protein: CASSRERPGNTEAFF; CDR3 DNA: TGTGCCAGCTCACGTGAAAGGCCGGGGAACACTGAAGCTTTCTTT
D gene: NA; J gene: TRBJ1-1; clone size: NA; V gene: TRBV7-9; CDR3 protein: CASSLSNRNTEAFF; CDR3 DNA: TGTGCCAGCAGCTTATCGAACAGGAACACTGAAGCTTTCTTT
D gene: NA; J gene: TRBJ1-2; clone size: once; V gene: TRBV6-1; CDR3 protein: CASSEGALQYGYTF; CDR3 DNA: TGTGCCAGCAGTGAAGGGGCGTTGCAGTATGGCTACACCTTC
D gene: NA; J gene: TRBJ1-1; clone size: few; V gene: TRBV7-8; CDR3 protein: CASSPNVGNKGTEAFF; CDR3 DNA: TGTGCCAGCAGCCCAAACGTGGGAAATAAGGGGACTGAAGCTTTCTTT
D gene: NA; J gene: TRBJ1-2; clone size: NA; V gene: TRBV19; CDR3 protein: CASSIDFRGVQGYTF; CDR3 DNA: TGTGCCAGTAGTATAGATTTTCGGGGGGTCCAGGGCTACACCTTC
D gene: TRBD1; J gene: TRBJ1-4; clone size: NA; V gene: TRBV30; CDR3 protein: CAWSPLLGQGNEKLFF; CDR3 DNA: TGTGCCTGGAGTCCTCTCTTGGGACAGGGGAATGAAAAACTGTTTTTT
D gene: NA; J gene: TRBJ1-2; clone size: NA; V gene: TRBV3-1/TRBV3-2; CDR3 protein: CASRSGSPLYGYTF; CDR3 DNA: TGTGCCAGCAGATCCGGGTCCCCTCTCTATGGCTACACCTTC
D gene: NA; J gene: TRBJ1-5; clone size: few; V gene: TRBV4-1; CDR3 protein: CASSQDGVQGRNQPQHF; CDR3 DNA: TGCGCCAGCAGCCAAGATGGAGTACAGGGCCGGAATCAGCCCCAGCATTTT
D gene: TRBD1; J gene: TRBJ1-2; clone size: NA; V gene: TRBV6-5; CDR3 protein: CASSYSGTGSYGYTF; CDR3 DNA: TGTGCCAGCAGTTACTCAGGGACAGGGTCCTATGGCTACACCTTC
D gene: NA; J gene: TRBJ2-2; clone size: NA; V gene: TRBV5-1; CDR3 protein: CASSLWQNTGELFF; CDR3 DNA: TGCGCCAGCAGCTTGTGGCAGAACACCGGGGAGCTGTTTTTT
D gene: NA; J gene: TRBJ1-6; clone size: NA; V gene: TRBV10-3; CDR3 protein: CAISGGNNSPLHF; CDR3 DNA: TGTGCCATCAGTGGAGGAAATAATTCACCCCTCCACTTT
D gene: NA; J gene: TRBJ2-7; clone size: NA; V gene: TRBV4-1; CDR3 protein: CASSQVGSQTRDNYEQYF; CDR3 DNA: TGCGCCAGCAGCCAAGTAGGCTCTCAGACCAGGGACAACTACGAGCAGTACTTC
D gene: NA; J gene: TRBJ2-2; clone size: NA; V gene: TRBV9; CDR3 protein: CASSTSTGTALPGELFF; CDR3 DNA: TGTGCCAGCAGCACCTCGACAGGGACTGCCCTTCCCGGGGAGCTGTTTTTT
D gene: NA; J gene: TRBJ1-4; clone size: NA; V gene: TRBV5-1; CDR3 protein: CASSFWARGGTNEKLFF; CDR3 DNA: TGCGCCAGCAGCTTTTGGGCCAGGGGTGGAACTAATGAAAAACTGTTTTTT
D gene: NA; J gene: TRBJ2-7; clone size: NA; V gene: TRBV18; CDR3 protein: CASSPSLTRGNYEQYF; CDR3 DNA: TGTGCCAGCTCACCCTCCTTAACTAGGGGGAACTACGAGCAGTACTTC